Presented here are 12 T cell receptor beta chains from one specimen sequenced in a study of beta chain features in type 1 diabetes. The entirety of the isolated RNA underwent reverse transcription, so expressed TCRB transcripts were sequenced. The protocol was immunoSEQ multiplex PCR, while the TCRdb copy is restricted to in-frame clones and leaves out a portion. The sample records about 160,000 clones, roughly 9.1% being singletons. Specimen: central memory CD4+ T cells from blood. The receptors originated from a woman between 18 and 30 years old in good health.

This chain joins TRBV11-2 and TRBJ2-3; D unclear. With 0 bases removed from V and 4 bases from J, the gap between germline ends came to 11 bases. Germline V gene sequence: CDR1 SGHAT, CDR2 FQNNGV. There are 15 residues in the CDR3. CDR3 sequence (DNA): TGTGCCAGCAGCTTAGACCTCTCGAGGTCAGATACGCAGTATTTT. It translates to CASSLDLSRSDTQYF.

This clone was seen many times. This rearrangement joins TRBV7-2 to TRBJ1-6; 7 positions match TRBD1. With 5 bases clipped from V and 9 bases from J, the junction kept 7 bases outside the gene matches. The CDR3 is 14 residues long. Per germline, CDR1 SGHTA and CDR2 FQGNSA. CDR3 coding DNA: TGTGCCAGCAGCCCCCAACAGGGGAGTTCACCCCTCCACTTT. Translation: CASSPQQGSSPLHF. The complete variable domain, with remaining parts taken from reference TRBV7-2 and TRBJ1-6, reads GAGVSQSPSNKVTEKGKDVELRCDPISGHTALYWYRQSLGQGLEFLIYFQGNSAPDKSGLPSDRFSAERTGGSVSTLTIQRTQQEDSAVYLCASSPQQGSSPLHFGNGTRLTVT.

This clone was picked up a small number of times. The rearrangement links TRBV7-2 to TRBJ1-1; D is ambiguous. There are 13 residues in the CDR3. V lost 3 bases and J 8 bases, leaving 13 bases between the germline ends. The V gene's germline CDR1 is SGHTA and CDR2 FQGNSA. CDR3 region: CASSLGRRQEAFF. CDR3 DNA: TGTGCCAGCAGCTTGGGCCGGAGGCAGGAAGCTTTCTTT.

In its sample, this clone was seen a few times. The chain links TRBV19 to TRBJ2-5; maybe TRBD1 (6 bases). The CDR3 has 15 amino acids. The V gene lost 3 bases and the J gene lost 3 bases, with 14 bases spanning the gap. In germline, CDR1 is LNHDA, CDR2 SQIVND (reference sequence). DNA for the CDR3: TGTGCCAGTAGTATGTCTAGGGGGTCGGAAGAGACCCAGTACTTC. Translated, it gives CASSMSRGSEETQYF.

The table lists this clone with a few counts. V and J are TRBV2 and TRBJ2-2; possibly TRBD1 for D (5 bases). The CDR3 runs 13 residues. Germline V lookup: CDR1 SNHLY, CDR2 FYNNEI. Trimming removed 7 bases from V and 4 bases from J, with 10 bases in between. CDR3 region: CASTSGFTGELFF. CDR3 DNA: TGTGCCAGCACCTCAGGGTTCACCGGGGAGCTGTTTTTT.

A few counts support this clone. The chain joins TRBV6-1 to TRBJ2-1; tentatively, D is TRBD2 (6 bases). In germline, CDR1 is MNHNS, CDR2 SASEGT. Trimming shortened V by 6 bases and J by 8 bases, and 20 bases separated the two germline ends. CDR3 size: 15 residues. In nucleotides, the CDR3 is TGTGCCAGCAGGTCTAGCGAGGCCAGGTGGGATGAGCAGTTCTTC. It codes for CASRSSEARWDEQFF.

This clone turned up a few times. The CDR3 DNA sequence: TGTGCCTGGAGTGTTCGACTAGAACCTTACTTC. Translation gives CAWSVRLEPYF. The chain is built from TRBV30 and TRBJ2-5, with D perhaps TRBD2 (6 bases). The germline V gene has CDR1 GTSNPN and CDR2 SVGIG (reference sequence). The V and J ends lost 0 bases and 14 bases respectively, with 13 bases between them. The CDR3 consists of 11 residues.

The genes are TRBV29-1 and TRBJ1-2, with 9 bases fitting TRBD1. The germline V gene has CDR1 SQVTM and CDR2 ANQGSEA. The CDR3 runs to 14 residues. V was pared by 5 bases and J by 6 bases, with 10 bases of the junction left unmatched. The CDR3 spells CSVRGDRVEDGYTF. CDR3 coding DNA: TGCAGCGTTAGGGGGGACAGGGTTGAGGATGGCTACACCTTC.

This chain joins TRBV7-9 and TRBJ2-1, with D maybe TRBD1 (6 bases). Germline CDR1 and CDR2: SEHNR and FQNEAQ (reference sequence). The CDR3 consists of 13 residues. Trimming pared 1 base from V and 14 bases from J, leaving 15 bases between. CDR3 residues: CASSLVTGKGKFF. CDR3 DNA sequence: TGTGCCAGCAGCTTAGTTACAGGGAAAGGGAAGTTCTTC. Full variable domain (outside the CDR3, taken from reference TRBV7-9 and TRBJ2-1): DTGVSQNPRHKITKRGQNVTFRCDPISEHNRLYWYRQTLGQGPEFLTYFQNEAQLEKSRLLSDRFSAERPKGSFSTLEIQRTEQGDSAMYLCASSLVTGKGKFFGPGTRLTVL.

This clone was observed a few times. Other DNA variants within this sample encode the same CDR3. CDR3 coding DNA: TGTGCCAGCAGTGAATACAGGGGCGGCGAGACCCAGTACTTC. The encoded protein is CASSEYRGGETQYF. The V call is TRBV25-1, the J call TRBJ2-5; possible D gene TRBD1, 6 bases. CDR1 MGHDK and CDR2 SYGVNS come from the germline V gene. The V end was cut by 0 bases, the J end by 5 bases, with 10 bases between. CDR3 length equals 14 residues.

Only a few counts were recorded for this clone. The chain is built from TRBV29-1 and TRBJ1-1; D possibly corresponds to TRBD1 (6 bases). The CDR3 length is 18 residues. V lost 4 bases to trimming and J lost 3 bases, with 27 bases between them. Germline CDR1 SQVTM, CDR2 ANQGSEA. This CDR3 reads CSVAPELWGQSRHTEAFF. The CDR3 DNA reads as TGCAGCGTTGCCCCAGAGTTGTGGGGACAATCCCGCCACACTGAAGCTTTCTTT.

This clone has a handful of counts. The V and J genes are TRBV29-1 and TRBJ2-1; TRBD2 is a possible D gene (7 bases). CDR1 is SQVTM and CDR2 is ANQGSEA in the germline V gene. This CDR3 has 12 residues. The V and J ends lost 4 bases and 6 bases respectively, with 10 bases between them. CDR3 amino acids: CSVVRGGNEQFF. For the CDR3, the DNA is TGCAGCGTTGTGAGGGGGGGCAATGAGCAGTTCTTC.